The 14 T cell receptor beta chains below all came from one sample that was sequenced in a study of blood T cell repertoires in COVID-19. The data were produced by immunoSEQ multiplex PCR, yet TCRdb's version contains in-frame clones alone and is incomplete. The sample gives almost 500,000 clones, around nine tenths of which show up once; around 8% is in the top ten. The sample was PBMCs or T cells enriched from blood (not recorded which). The receptors come from an older woman who had recovered from COVID-19.

The genes are TRBV11-2 and TRBJ2-7; 10 bases map to TRBD1. The length of the CDR3 is 14 residues. V gave up 2 bases and J gave up 6 bases; unmatched junction bases: 4. The germline gives CDR1 SGHAT, CDR2 FQNNGV. This CDR3 is CASSLTDRGLEQYF. The CDR3 coding sequence is TGTGCCAGCAGCTTAACAGACAGGGGGCTCGAGCAGTACTTC.

The table lists this clone with a count of one. This chain links TRBV2 with TRBJ1-2; D remains unclear. CDR1 and CDR2 (germline): SNHLY, FYNNEI. V was cut by 6 bases and J by 8 bases, with 19 bases left in between. The CDR3 has 14 residues. CDR3 protein: CASSSDGPARGYTF. CDR3 nucleotide sequence: TGTGCCAGCAGCTCCGACGGCCCCGCGCGGGGCTACACCTTC.

CDR3 in amino acids: CASSVAGDHSYEQYF. The DNA of the CDR3 is TGTGCCAGCAGCGTAGCGGGGGACCACTCCTACGAGCAGTACTTC. The chain employs TRBV9 and TRBJ2-7; D might be TRBD2 (6 bases). Germline CDR1 and CDR2: SGDLS and YYNGEE. CDR3 size: 15 residues. V was clipped by 0 bases and J by 0 bases, with 10 bases between them.

The chain is built from TRBV27 and TRBJ1-2; D not resolved. The CDR3 length is 13 residues. Germline loops: CDR1 MNHEY, CDR2 SMNVEV (reference sequence). Trimming removed 3 bases from V and 1 base from J, with 6 bases in between. DNA of the CDR3: TGTGCCAGCAGTTTTTCGAGTAACTATGGCTACACCTTC. Encoded protein: CASSFSSNYGYTF.

This clone was counted once. V is TRBV10-3 and J is TRBJ2-4; 7 bases map to TRBD1. Per the germline V gene, CDR1 is ENHRY and CDR2 is SYGVKD. Trimming at V came to 4 bases and at J to 2 bases, leaving 5 bases not matched to a gene. The CDR3 totals 15 residues. CDR3 residues: CAISATTGSKNIQYF. The CDR3 DNA reads TGTGCCATCAGTGCGACGACAGGGTCCAAAAACATTCAGTACTTC.

The chain couples TRBV12-5 to TRBJ2-1; D gene unclear. Trimming removed 2 bases from V and 8 bases from J, with 13 bases in between. Germline V CDR1 and CDR2: LGHNT, FRNRAP. The CDR3 is 14 amino acids. The CDR3: CASGLYSVNDEQFF. The CDR3 nucleotides read TGTGCTAGTGGTTTGTACTCGGTCAACGATGAGCAGTTCTTC.

The chain employs TRBV4-1 and TRBJ2-1; the D gene is possibly TRBD2 (6 bases). CDR1 and CDR2 (germline): MGHRA, YSYEKL. Trimming shortened V by 3 bases and J by 2 bases, and 14 bases separated the two germline ends. The CDR3 is 16 amino acids. The chain's CDR3 is CASSHLRGLTYNEQFF. In nucleotides, the CDR3 is TGCGCCAGCAGCCACCTGCGGGGACTTACCTACAATGAGCAGTTCTTC.

J is TRBJ1-2 and V is TRBV10-3; 12 positions agree with TRBD1. Germline values: CDR1 ENHRY, CDR2 SYGVKD. This CDR3 is 15 amino acids long. V was clipped by 7 bases and J by 8 bases; unmatched bases: 11. The CDR3 region is CAITGRTGTGGGYTF. The DNA for the CDR3 is TGTGCCATCACTGGAAGGACCGGGACAGGGGGCGGCTACACCTTC.

The J gene is TRBJ1-1, the V gene TRBV2; possibly TRBD1 for D (6 bases). The length of the CDR3 is 15 residues. Trimming cost V 2 bases and J 0 bases, with 10 bases left between them. Germline V gives CDR1 SNHLY, CDR2 FYNNEI. The CDR3 DNA follows: TGTGCCAGCAGTGAAATGTCAGGGGTGAACACTGAAGCTTTCTTT. Its translation is CASSEMSGVNTEAFF.

The chain uses TRBV6-2 or TRBV6-3 and TRBJ1-5; 7 bases match TRBD1. This CDR3 spans 15 amino acids. V was pared by 4 bases and J by 6 bases, with 9 bases of the junction left unmatched. CDR1 is MNHEY, CDR2 SVGEGT, per germline. The CDR3 DNA reads TGTGCCAGCAGTTTACAGACAGGGTTGTTTCAGCCCCAGCATTTT. Translating gives CASSLQTGLFQPQHF.

This chain joins TRBV19 and TRBJ1-2, with 7 bases identical to TRBD1. Per germline, CDR1 LNHDA and CDR2 SQIVND (reference sequence). V shed 6 bases and J 8 bases; nucleotides not matched to a gene: 9. There are 13 residues in the CDR3. The CDR3 region has the DNA TGTGCCAGTAGCGACAGGGTCGGCGGCGGCTACACCTTC. Translating it yields CASSDRVGGGYTF.

This chain joins TRBV19 and TRBJ1-1; D is ambiguous. Germline V gene sequence: CDR1 LNHDA, CDR2 SQIVND (reference sequence). This CDR3 spans 15 amino acids. V lost 7 bases and J lost 1, with 16 bases in between. The DNA for the CDR3 is TGTGCCAGTAAGGGTGGGAAGGGAGCGAACACTGAAGCTTTCTTT. Its translation is CASKGGKGANTEAFF.

Comments on this clone: The junction does not match germline at one end; this may be a read error. This chain connects TRBV5-1 to TRBJ1-6; no reliable D call. Germline V gene data show CDR1 as SGHRS and CDR2 as YFSETQ. CDR3 length: 15 amino acids. CDR3 protein: CASSPEAGSNSPLHF. The CDR3 region has the DNA TGCGCCAGCAGCCCCGAAGCCGGGAGTAATTCCCCCCTCCACTTT.

The V and J genes are TRBV6-5 and TRBJ2-5, with 8 bases that match TRBD1. This CDR3 comprises 14 residues. The J segment lost 5 bases and the V segment lost 6 bases, leaving 8 bases of the junction unmatched. Germline CDR1 MNHEY, CDR2 SVGAGI. The CDR3 spells CASRRQGAGETQYF. DNA of the CDR3: TGTGCCAGCAGGAGGCAGGGGGCTGGGGAGACCCAGTACTTC.